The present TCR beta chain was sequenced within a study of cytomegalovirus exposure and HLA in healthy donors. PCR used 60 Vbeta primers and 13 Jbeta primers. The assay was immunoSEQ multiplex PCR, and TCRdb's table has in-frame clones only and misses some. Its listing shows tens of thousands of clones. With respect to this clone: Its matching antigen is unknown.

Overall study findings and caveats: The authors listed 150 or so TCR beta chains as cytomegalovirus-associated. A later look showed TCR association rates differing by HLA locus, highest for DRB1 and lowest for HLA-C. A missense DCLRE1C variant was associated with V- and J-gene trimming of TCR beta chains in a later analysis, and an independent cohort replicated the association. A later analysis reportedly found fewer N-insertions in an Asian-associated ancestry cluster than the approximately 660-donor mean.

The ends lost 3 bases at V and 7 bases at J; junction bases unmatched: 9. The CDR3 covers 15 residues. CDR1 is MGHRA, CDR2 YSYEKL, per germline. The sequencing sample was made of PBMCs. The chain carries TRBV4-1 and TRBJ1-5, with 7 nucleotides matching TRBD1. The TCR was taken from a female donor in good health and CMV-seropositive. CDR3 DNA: TGCGCCAGCAGCCAGCTAGACAGGGATCACCAGCCCCAGCATTTT. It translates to CASSQLDRDHQPQHF.